These 22 T cell receptor beta chains originate from one sample sequenced in a study of T cell responses to AZD1222 COVID-19 vaccine. Method: immunoSEQ multiplex PCR; TCRdb's copy keeps in-frame clones and lacks some. The data show roughly 90,000 clones, 80% to 90% seen once. The sequences come from peripheral blood, collected on day 0 of AZD1222 vaccination. The receptors were sampled from an adult in good health.

The V call is TRBV5-6, the J call TRBJ2-7; 7 bases are shared with TRBD2. Germline V lookup: CDR1 SGHDT, CDR2 YYEEEE. J lost 5 bases, V lost 2 bases, and 4 bases had no gene match. The length of the CDR3 is 13 residues. CDR3 sequence: CASSFQGGDEQYF. The CDR3 bases are TGTGCCAGCAGCTTCCAGGGAGGGGACGAGCAGTACTTC.

DNA for the CDR3: TGTGCCAGCAGCTACAGGGGTCTTAGGGAAGCTTTCTTT. Encoded protein: CASSYRGLREAFF. The chain couples TRBV3-1 (or the pseudogene TRBV3-2) to TRBJ1-1; 7 nucleotides match TRBD1. Per germline, CDR1 LGHDT and CDR2 YNNKEL (reference sequence). The CDR3 spans 13 residues. The V and J ends lost 5 bases and 8 bases, in that order; junction bases with no gene match: 8.

The CDR3, as DNA: TGTGCCAGCTCACCATTCCCCCAAGCGGGAGGCTCGGGCAATGAGCAGTTCTTC. Translating it yields CASSPFPQAGGSGNEQFF. The V gene is TRBV18, the J gene TRBJ2-1, with 9 positions matching TRBD2. The V segment lost 2 bases and the J segment 6 bases; nucleotides outside the gene matches: 14. The CDR3 is 18 amino acids. Germline assignment: CDR1 KGHSH and CDR2 LQKENI.

The chain recombines TRBV29-1 with TRBJ1-1; 8 bases are a match to TRBD1. V lost 3 bases and J lost 1; bases outside the gene matches: 1. The CDR3 runs 13 residues. Germline V gene lookup returns CDR1 SQVTM and CDR2 ANQGSEA. CDR3 sequence: CSVDRGQNTEAFF. CDR3 bases: TGCAGCGTTGACAGGGGGCAGAACACTGAAGCTTTCTTT.

This clone was counted between two and nine times. The DNA of the CDR3 is TGTGCCAGTAGTATCCTGGGAGGGACTAGCACAGATACGCAGTATTTT. Protein product: CASSILGGTSTDTQYF. The chain is built from TRBV19 and TRBJ2-3; 7 positions match TRBD2. Losses at the gene ends were 3 bases for V and 0 bases for J; bases not matched to a gene: 6. In germline, CDR1 is LNHDA, CDR2 SQIVND (reference sequence). The CDR3 is 16 residues long.

In this sample, this clone turned up a few times. The chain joins TRBV6-5 to TRBJ1-4; 7 bases fit TRBD1. Germline loops: CDR1 MNHEY, CDR2 SVGAGI. With V trimmed by 10 bases and J by 6 bases, 11 bases remained unmatched. The length of the CDR3 is 14 residues. This chain's CDR3 is CATQGGSRDEKLFF. For the CDR3, the DNA is TGTGCCACCCAGGGGGGGTCGAGGGATGAAAAACTGTTTTTT.

The CDR3 region has the DNA TGTGCCAGCAGCCTCGGGGGGGCTGGTGCAACTAATGAAAAACTGTTTTTT. Translation: CASSLGGAGATNEKLFF. The chain links TRBV7-2 to TRBJ1-4, with TRBD1 as a possible D gene (6 bases). This CDR3 is 17 amino acids long. Germline CDR1 reads SGHTA; CDR2 reads FQGNSA. Trimming cost V 5 bases and J 0 bases, with 16 bases left between them.

V usage is TRBV30 and J usage is TRBJ1-6, with TRBD1 matching 9 bases. Germline-derived CDR1 and CDR2 are GTSNPN and SVGIG (reference sequence). The CDR3 runs 16 residues. After removal of 2 bases from V and 9 bases from J, the junction contained 11 bases not matched to a gene. The CDR3 reads CAWSRGTGFDGSPLHF. The CDR3 region has the DNA TGTGCCTGGAGTAGAGGGACAGGGTTTGATGGTTCACCCCTCCACTTT.

This chain joins TRBV7-9 and TRBJ2-1; the match to TRBD1 covers 10 bases. After removal of 5 bases from V and 10 bases from J, the junction contained 11 bases not matched to a gene. In germline, CDR1 is SEHNR, CDR2 FQNEAQ (reference sequence). This CDR3 spans 15 amino acids. The CDR3 reads CASSPTGGSIMEQFF. DNA for the CDR3: TGTGCCAGCAGCCCGACAGGGGGCTCTATAATGGAGCAGTTCTTC. The full variable domain, its missing parts supplied by reference TRBV7-9 and TRBJ2-1, is DTGVSQNPRHKITKRGQNVTFRCDPISEHNRLYWYRQTLGQGPEFLTYFQNEAQLEKSRLLSDRFSAERPKGSFSTLEIQRTEQGDSAMYLCASSPTGGSIMEQFFGPGTRLTVL.

The J gene is TRBJ2-5, the V gene TRBV7-2, with a possible D match to TRBD1 (6 bases). CDR1 is SGHTA and CDR2 is FQGNSA in the germline V gene. The V end was cut by 3 bases, the J end by 5 bases, with 22 bases between. The CDR3 consists of 17 residues. This CDR3 is CASSFHRVGRAVETQYF. CDR3 nucleotide sequence: TGTGCCAGCAGCTTTCACAGGGTGGGAAGAGCTGTGGAGACCCAGTACTTC.

This clone was seen only once. This sequence joins TRBV7-8 and TRBJ1-5; 9 bases map to TRBD1. The CDR3 is 16 residues long. V shed 1 base, J shed 1 base, and the junction held 2 bases outside the gene matches. Germline V gene lookup returns CDR1 SGHVS and CDR2 FQNEAQ. In nucleotides, the CDR3 is TGTGCCAGCAGCTTAGTTGGGACAGGGAGCAATCAGCCCCAGCATTTT. Amino acids: CASSLVGTGSNQPQHF. The full variable domain, rest sourced from reference TRBV7-8 and TRBJ1-5, is GAGVSQSPRYKVAKRGQDVALRCDPISGHVSLFWYQQALGQGPEFLTYFQNEAQLDKSGLPSDRFFAERPEGSVSTLKIQRTQQEDSAVYLCASSLVGTGSNQPQHFGDGTRLSIL.

This clone was picked up one time. The CDR3 nucleotides are TGTGCCACCAGTGGGGGGACACCCTACGAGCAGTACTTC. It yields the protein CATSGGTPYEQYF. This chain links TRBV24-1 with TRBJ2-7, with D perhaps TRBD1 (6 bases). V was trimmed by 5 bases and J by 2 bases, leaving 9 bases between them. Germline V lookup: CDR1 KGHDR, CDR2 SFDVKD. The CDR3 is 13 residues long.

V and J are TRBV16 and TRBJ1-1; maybe TRBD1 (6 bases). Germline lookup yields CDR1 KGHSY and CDR2 FQNENV. The CDR3 spans 13 residues. Between the trimmed V and J ends, which lost 1 base and 11 bases, there was a span of 14 bases. Here the CDR3 reads CASSQYEQGLAFF. CDR3 sequence (DNA): TGTGCCAGCAGCCAATATGAACAGGGTCTGGCTTTCTTT.

The chain has TRBV6-5 and TRBJ1-1, with D maybe TRBD1 (5 bases). Germline V lookup: CDR1 MNHEY, CDR2 SVGAGI. Trimming shortened V by 6 bases and J by 2 bases, and 10 bases separated the two germline ends. The CDR3 runs 13 residues. The DNA for the CDR3 is TGTGCCAGCAGCCGTGACAGTAACACTGAAGCTTTCTTT. It yields the protein CASSRDSNTEAFF.

This clone came up once. The chain links TRBV11-3 to TRBJ1-2, with D uncertain. The germline V and J ends were trimmed by 1 base and 4 bases, with 16 bases remaining between them. Germline V gene lookup returns CDR1 SGHNT and CDR2 YENEEA. This CDR3 comprises 16 residues. The DNA of the CDR3 is TGTGCCAGCAGCTTAGCCGGAGGACCTCAACGCTATGGCTACACCTTC. It specifies CASSLAGGPQRYGYTF.

This chain connects TRBV5-6 to TRBJ2-7; D may be TRBD1 (6 bases). Per germline, CDR1 SGHDT and CDR2 YYEEEE. Trimming took 0 bases from V and 6 from J, leaving 16 bases between them. The CDR3 loop spans 15 amino acids. CDR3 residues: CASSLVPDRIGEQYF. The DNA of the CDR3 is TGTGCCAGCAGCTTGGTTCCCGACAGGATCGGCGAGCAGTACTTC.

The chain links TRBV4-1 to TRBJ1-2, with TRBD1 identical over 11 bases. The CDR3 covers 16 residues. Trimming removed 3 bases from V and 6 bases from J; junction bases left unmatched: 9. CDR1 MGHRA and CDR2 YSYEKL come from the germline V gene. The CDR3: CASSHRDRGRGDGYTF. The CDR3 DNA reads TGCGCCAGCAGCCACCGGGACAGGGGGAGAGGGGATGGCTACACCTTC.

The rearrangement uses TRBV30 and TRBJ1-2; no clear D gene. This CDR3 comprises 13 residues. CDR1 and CDR2 (germline): GTSNPN, SVGIG (reference sequence). Trimming cost V 0 bases and J 4 bases, with 9 bases left between them. The CDR3 here is CAWSVATVYGYTF. For the CDR3, the DNA is TGTGCCTGGAGTGTAGCTACAGTCTATGGCTACACCTTC.

CDR3 in DNA: TGTGCCAGCAGCGGGGGACAGAACTATGGCTACACCTTC. Amino acid sequence: CASSGGQNYGYTF. The V call is TRBV9, the J call TRBJ1-2; 7 nucleotides match TRBD1. The CDR3 is made up of 13 amino acids. Trimming took 3 bases from V and 2 from J; bases not matched to a gene: 1. The germline CDR1 and CDR2 sequences are SGDLS and YYNGEE.

The chain combines TRBV7-9 with TRBJ1-3, with D uncertain. CDR3 length: 15 amino acids. V was pared by 5 bases and J by 1 base, with 12 bases between. Germline V gene sequence: CDR1 SEHNR, CDR2 FQNEAQ (reference sequence). The CDR3 region is CASSPTLRSGNTIYF. Here the CDR3 DNA reads TGTGCCAGCAGCCCTACCCTAAGGTCTGGAAACACCATATATTTT.

This clone occurred once. V usage is TRBV27 and J usage is TRBJ1-5, with D perhaps TRBD1 (5 bases). The V gene's germline CDR1 is MNHEY and CDR2 SMNVEV (reference sequence). Trimming removed 9 bases from V and 8 bases from J, with 14 bases in between. The CDR3 extends over 12 amino acids. CDR3 in amino acids: CASGEGIKPQHF. CDR3 nucleotide sequence: TGTGCCAGTGGTGAGGGGATTAAGCCCCAGCATTTT.

In its sample, this clone was seen a few times. This rearrangement joins TRBV15 to TRBJ1-5; D remains ambiguous. V gave up 8 bases and J gave up 2 bases, with 7 bases separating them. CDR1 and CDR2 from the germline V gene are LNHNV and YYDKDF (reference sequence). The length of the CDR3 is 12 residues. CDR3 in DNA: TGTGCCACCCAGAAGGGCAATCAGCCCCAGCATTTT. This sequence encodes CATQKGNQPQHF.